In this sample, the clone carrying this T cell receptor (beta chain) turned up a few times. This record comes from a study of blood T cell repertoires in COVID-19. Across the study: Acute and convalescent COVID-19 specimens originated in the United States, Italy and Spain. In each case, the material was cDNA or gDNA derived from T cells, B-cell-depleted T cells, or PBMCs.

In the study's own analysis: Using reference gene primer amplification, nucleated cell counts were estimated. Sequencing used immunoSEQ multiplex PCR; TCRdb keeps in-frame clones, though not all of them. V, J and clone size are taken as reported in that table, and D and trimming were inferred from the DNA itself. The sample includes 90,000 to 150,000 clones, around 87% of them seen just once. The CDR3 length is 15 residues. Germline V lookup: CDR1 SGHRS, CDR2 YFSETQ. J gave up 5 bases and V 2 bases, and 9 bases lay outside the gene matches. Sequencing was done on a sample of peripheral blood. The chain carries TRBV5-1 and TRBJ2-7, with TRBD1 matching 8 bases. The receptor was derived from a human donor in a cohort sampled during active COVID-19. The CDR3 region has the DNA TGCGCCAGCAGCTTCGGGGACAGGCCCGTCCACGAGCAGTACTTC. The encoded protein is CASSFGDRPVHEQYF.